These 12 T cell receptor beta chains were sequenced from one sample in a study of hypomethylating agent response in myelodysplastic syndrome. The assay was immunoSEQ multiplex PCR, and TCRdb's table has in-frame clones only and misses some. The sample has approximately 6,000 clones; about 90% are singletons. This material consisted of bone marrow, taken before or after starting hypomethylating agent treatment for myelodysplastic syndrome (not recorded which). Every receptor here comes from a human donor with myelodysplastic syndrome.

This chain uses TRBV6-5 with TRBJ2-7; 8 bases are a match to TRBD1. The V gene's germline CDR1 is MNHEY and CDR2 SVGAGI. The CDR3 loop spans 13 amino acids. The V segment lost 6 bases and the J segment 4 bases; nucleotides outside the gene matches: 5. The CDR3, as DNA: TGTGCCAGCAGCCGGGACAGGCTATACGAGCAGTACTTC. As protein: CASSRDRLYEQYF.

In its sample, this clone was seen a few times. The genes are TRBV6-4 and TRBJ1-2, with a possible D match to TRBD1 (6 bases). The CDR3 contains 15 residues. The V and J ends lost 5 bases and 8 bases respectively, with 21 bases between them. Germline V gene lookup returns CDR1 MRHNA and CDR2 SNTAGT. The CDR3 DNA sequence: TGTGCCAGCAGTCGTGAATACAGGGCTGCTAGCGGCTACACCTTC. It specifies CASSREYRAASGYTF.

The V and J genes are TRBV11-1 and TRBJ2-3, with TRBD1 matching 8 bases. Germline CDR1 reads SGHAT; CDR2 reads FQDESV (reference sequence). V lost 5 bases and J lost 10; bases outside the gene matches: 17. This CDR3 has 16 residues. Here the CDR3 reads CASSKNRGQGAQAQYF. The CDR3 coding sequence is TGTGCCAGCAGCAAGAACCGTGGACAGGGAGCACAGGCGCAGTATTTT.

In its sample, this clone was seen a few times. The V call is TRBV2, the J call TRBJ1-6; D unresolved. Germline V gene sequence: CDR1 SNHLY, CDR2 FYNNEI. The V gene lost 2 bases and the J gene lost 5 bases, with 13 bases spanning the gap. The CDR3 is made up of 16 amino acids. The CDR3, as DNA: TGTGCCAGCAGTGAATCATCCGTGGGGAATAATTCACCCCTCCACTTT. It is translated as CASSESSVGNNSPLHF.

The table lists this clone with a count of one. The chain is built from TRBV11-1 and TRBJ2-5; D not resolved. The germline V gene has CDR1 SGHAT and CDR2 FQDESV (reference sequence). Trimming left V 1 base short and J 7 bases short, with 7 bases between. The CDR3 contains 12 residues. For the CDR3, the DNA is TGTGCCAGCAGCTTAGGAGGTTTGACCCAGTACTTC. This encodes CASSLGGLTQYF.

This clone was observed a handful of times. DNA for the CDR3: TGTGCCAGCAGCCTGGGGGGGGAGGACACCTTC. Its translation: CASSLGGEDTF. The genes are TRBV7-9 and TRBJ1-2, with a weak D call TRBD1 (5 bases). V was trimmed by 5 bases and J by 12 bases, leaving 13 bases between them. Looked up from germline, CDR1 is SEHNR and CDR2 is FQNEAQ (reference sequence). The CDR3 runs 11 residues.

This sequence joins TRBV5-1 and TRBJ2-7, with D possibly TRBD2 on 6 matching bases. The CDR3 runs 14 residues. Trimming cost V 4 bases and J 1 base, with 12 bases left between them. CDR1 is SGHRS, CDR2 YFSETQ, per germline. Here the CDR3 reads CASSPMGGSYEQYF. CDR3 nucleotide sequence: TGCGCCAGCAGCCCCATGGGGGGTTCCTACGAGCAGTACTTC.

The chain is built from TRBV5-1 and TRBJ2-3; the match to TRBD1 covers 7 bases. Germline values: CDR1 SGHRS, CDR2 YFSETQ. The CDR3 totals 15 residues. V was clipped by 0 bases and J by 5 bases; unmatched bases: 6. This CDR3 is CASSLGDSVVDTQYF. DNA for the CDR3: TGCGCCAGCAGCTTGGGGGACAGCGTGGTAGATACGCAGTATTTT.

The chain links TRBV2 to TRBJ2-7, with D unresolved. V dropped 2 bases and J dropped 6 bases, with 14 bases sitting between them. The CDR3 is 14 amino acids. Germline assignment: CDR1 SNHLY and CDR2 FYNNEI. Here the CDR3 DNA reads TGTGCCAGCAGTGAAAGGCCCGGACCGGGCGAGCAGTACTTC. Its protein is CASSERPGPGEQYF. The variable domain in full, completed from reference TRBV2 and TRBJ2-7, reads EPEVTQTPSHQVTQMGQEVILRCVPISNHLYFYWYRQILGQKVEFLVSFYNNEISEKSEIFDDQFSVERPDGSNFTLKIRSTKLEDSAMYFCASSERPGPGEQYFGPGTRLTVT.

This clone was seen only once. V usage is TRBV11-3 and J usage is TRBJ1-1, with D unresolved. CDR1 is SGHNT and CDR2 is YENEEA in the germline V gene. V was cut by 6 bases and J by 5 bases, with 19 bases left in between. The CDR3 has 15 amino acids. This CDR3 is CASSQGPITGTEAFF. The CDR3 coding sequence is TGTGCCAGCAGTCAAGGACCTATCACGGGGACTGAAGCTTTCTTT. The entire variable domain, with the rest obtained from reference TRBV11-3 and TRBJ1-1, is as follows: EAGVVQSPRYKIIEKKQPVAFWCNPISGHNTLYWYLQNLGQGPELLIRYENEEAVDDSQLPKDRFSAERLKGVDSTLKIQPAELGDSAVYLCASSQGPITGTEAFFGQGTRLTVV.

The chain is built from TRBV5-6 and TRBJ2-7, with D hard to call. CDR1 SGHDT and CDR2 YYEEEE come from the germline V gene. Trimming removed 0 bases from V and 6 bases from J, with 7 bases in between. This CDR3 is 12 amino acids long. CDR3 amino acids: CASSLGFREQYF. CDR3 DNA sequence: TGTGCCAGCAGCTTGGGCTTCCGCGAGCAGTACTTC.

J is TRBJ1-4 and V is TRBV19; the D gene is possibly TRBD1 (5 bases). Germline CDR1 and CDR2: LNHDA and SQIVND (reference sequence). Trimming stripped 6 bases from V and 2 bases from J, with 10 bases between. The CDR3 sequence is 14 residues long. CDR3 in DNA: TGTGCCAGTAGAGACGGGGGTACTAATGAAAAACTGTTTTTT. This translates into CASRDGGTNEKLFF.